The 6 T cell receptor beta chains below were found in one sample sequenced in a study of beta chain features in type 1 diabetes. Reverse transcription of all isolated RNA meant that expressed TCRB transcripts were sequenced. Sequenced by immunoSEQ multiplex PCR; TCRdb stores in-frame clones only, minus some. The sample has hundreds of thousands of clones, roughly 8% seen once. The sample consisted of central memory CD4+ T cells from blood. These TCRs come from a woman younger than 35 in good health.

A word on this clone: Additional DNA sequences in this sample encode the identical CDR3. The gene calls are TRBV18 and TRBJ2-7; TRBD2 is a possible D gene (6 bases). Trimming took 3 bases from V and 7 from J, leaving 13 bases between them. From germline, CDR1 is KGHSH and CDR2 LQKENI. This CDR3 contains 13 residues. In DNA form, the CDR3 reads TGTGCCAGCTCACCCAGCGGGCCCTCGGAGCAGTACTTC. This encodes CASSPSGPSEQYF.

The CDR3 nucleotides are TGTGCCAGCAGCTTAACGGGGCAGCCGTACAATGAGCAGTTCTTC. Translation gives CASSLTGQPYNEQFF. The chain has TRBV7-2 and TRBJ2-1, with D perhaps being TRBD1 or TRBD2 (5 bases each). The germline gives CDR1 SGHTA, CDR2 FQGNSA. The CDR3 has 15 amino acids. V was shortened by 2 bases and J by 4 bases, with 12 bases between the two germline ends.

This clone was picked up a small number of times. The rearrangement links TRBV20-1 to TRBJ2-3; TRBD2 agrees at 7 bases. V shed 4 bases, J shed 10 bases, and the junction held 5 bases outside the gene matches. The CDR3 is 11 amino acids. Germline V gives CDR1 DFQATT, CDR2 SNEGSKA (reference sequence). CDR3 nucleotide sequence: TGCAGTGCTACAAGCGGGACGGCGCAGTATTTT. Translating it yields CSATSGTAQYF.

CDR3 bases: TGTGCCAGCAGTTCCGCCGGGCAAGAGACCCAGTACTTC. It encodes CASSSAGQETQYF. The chain recombines TRBV28 with TRBJ2-5, with unresolved D. The germline gives CDR1 MDHEN, CDR2 SYDVKM. The CDR3 loop spans 13 amino acids. Deletions cut 4 bases from V and 2 bases from J, with 8 bases between.

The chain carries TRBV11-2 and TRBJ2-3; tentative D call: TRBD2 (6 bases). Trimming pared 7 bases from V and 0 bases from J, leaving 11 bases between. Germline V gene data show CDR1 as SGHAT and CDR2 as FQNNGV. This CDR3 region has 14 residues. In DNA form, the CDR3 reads TGTGCCAGCACTCACGGGACTAGCACAGATACGCAGTATTTT. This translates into CASTHGTSTDTQYF.

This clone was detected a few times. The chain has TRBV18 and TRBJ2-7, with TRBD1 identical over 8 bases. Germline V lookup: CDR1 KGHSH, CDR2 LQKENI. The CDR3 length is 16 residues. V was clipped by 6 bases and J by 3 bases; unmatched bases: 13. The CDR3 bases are TGTGCCAGCTCTATTACCGGGACAGGCTATTTCTACGAGCAGTACTTC. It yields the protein CASSITGTGYFYEQYF.